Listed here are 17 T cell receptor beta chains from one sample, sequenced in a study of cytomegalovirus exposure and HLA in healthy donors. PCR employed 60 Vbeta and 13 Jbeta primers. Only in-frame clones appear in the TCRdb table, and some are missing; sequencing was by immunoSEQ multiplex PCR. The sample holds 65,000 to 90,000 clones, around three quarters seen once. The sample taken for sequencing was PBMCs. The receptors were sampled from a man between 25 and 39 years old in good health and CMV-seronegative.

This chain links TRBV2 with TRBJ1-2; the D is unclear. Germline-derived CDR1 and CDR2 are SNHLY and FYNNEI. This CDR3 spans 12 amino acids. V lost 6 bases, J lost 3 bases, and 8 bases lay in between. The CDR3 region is CASRLTDYGYTF. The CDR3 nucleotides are TGTGCCAGCAGACTCACAGACTATGGCTACACCTTC.

In DNA form, the CDR3 reads TGTGCCAGCAGTGAATACGGCGGCCCTAGGTTTGCCCAGCATTTT. It translates to CASSEYGGPRFAQHF. The chain links TRBV2 to TRBJ1-5; D ambiguous. The CDR3 sequence is 15 residues long. The V end lost 2 bases, the J end lost 11 bases, and 19 bases lay between the germline ends. Germline V CDR1 and CDR2: SNHLY, FYNNEI.

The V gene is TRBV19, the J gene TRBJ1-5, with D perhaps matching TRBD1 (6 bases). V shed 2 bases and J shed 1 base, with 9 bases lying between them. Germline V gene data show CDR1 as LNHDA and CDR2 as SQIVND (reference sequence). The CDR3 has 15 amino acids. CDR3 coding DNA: TGTGCCAGTAGTATATGGGGGGGCAGCAATCAGCCCCAGCATTTT. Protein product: CASSIWGGSNQPQHF.

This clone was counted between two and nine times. The CDR3 reads CASKTGDRNTGELFF. The CDR3 coding sequence is TGTGCCAGCAAGACAGGAGATCGAAACACCGGGGAGCTGTTTTTT. The rearrangement joins TRBV4-2 to TRBJ2-2; D is possibly TRBD1 (6 bases). Trimming removed 7 bases at V and 2 bases at J, with 14 bases between. CDR1 and CDR2 (germline): LGHNA, YNFKEQ. There are 15 residues in the CDR3.

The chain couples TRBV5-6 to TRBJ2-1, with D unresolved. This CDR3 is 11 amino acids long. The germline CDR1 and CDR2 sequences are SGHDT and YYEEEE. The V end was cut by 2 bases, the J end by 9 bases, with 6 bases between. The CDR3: CASSLRAEQFF. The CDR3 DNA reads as TGTGCCAGCAGCTTAAGAGCTGAGCAGTTCTTC.

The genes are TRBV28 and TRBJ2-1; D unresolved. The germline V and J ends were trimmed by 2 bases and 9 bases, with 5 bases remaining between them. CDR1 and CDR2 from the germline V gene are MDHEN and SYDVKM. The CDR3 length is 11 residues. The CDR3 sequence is CASSLIREQFF. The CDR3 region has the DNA TGTGCCAGCAGTTTAATCCGTGAGCAGTTCTTC. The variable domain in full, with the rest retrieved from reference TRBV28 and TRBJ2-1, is DVKVTQSSRYLVKRTGEKVFLECVQDMDHENMFWYRQDPGLGLRLIYFSYDVKMKEKGDIPEGYSVSREKKERFSLILESASTNQTSMYLCASSLIREQFFGPGTRLTVL.

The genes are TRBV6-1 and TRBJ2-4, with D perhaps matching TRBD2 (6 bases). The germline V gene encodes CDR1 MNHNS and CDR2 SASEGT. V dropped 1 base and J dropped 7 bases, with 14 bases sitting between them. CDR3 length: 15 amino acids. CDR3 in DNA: TGTGCCAGCAGTGAAGTTGGAGCAGGGAGGAACATTCAGTACTTC. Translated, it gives CASSEVGAGRNIQYF.

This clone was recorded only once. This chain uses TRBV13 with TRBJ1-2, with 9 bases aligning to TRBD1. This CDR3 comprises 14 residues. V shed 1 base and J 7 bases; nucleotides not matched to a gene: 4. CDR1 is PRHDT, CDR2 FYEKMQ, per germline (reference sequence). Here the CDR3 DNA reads TGTGCCAGCAGCTTAGACAGGGGGCACGGTGGCTACACCTTC. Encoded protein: CASSLDRGHGGYTF.

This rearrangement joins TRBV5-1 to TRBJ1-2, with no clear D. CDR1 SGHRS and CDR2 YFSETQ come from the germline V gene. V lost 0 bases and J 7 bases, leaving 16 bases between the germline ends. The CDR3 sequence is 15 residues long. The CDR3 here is CASSLVSEVSSGYTF. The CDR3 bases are TGCGCCAGCAGCTTGGTATCGGAGGTCTCGTCTGGCTACACCTTC.

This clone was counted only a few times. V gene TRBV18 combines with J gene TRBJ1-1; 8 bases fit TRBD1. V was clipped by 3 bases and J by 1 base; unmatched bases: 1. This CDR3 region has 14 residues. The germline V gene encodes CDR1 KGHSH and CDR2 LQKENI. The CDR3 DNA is TGTGCCAGCTCACCGGACAGGGAGAACACTGAAGCTTTCTTT. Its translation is CASSPDRENTEAFF.

CDR3 sequence (DNA): TGTGCCAGTACGGCGCCAGGGCGTTATCAGCCCCAGCATTTT. It yields the protein CASTAPGRYQPQHF. The V gene is TRBV19, the J gene TRBJ1-5, with D perhaps matching TRBD1 (5 bases). The CDR3 loop spans 14 amino acids. The V gene's germline CDR1 is LNHDA and CDR2 SQIVND (reference sequence). Trimming left V 7 bases short and J 5 bases short, with 15 bases between.

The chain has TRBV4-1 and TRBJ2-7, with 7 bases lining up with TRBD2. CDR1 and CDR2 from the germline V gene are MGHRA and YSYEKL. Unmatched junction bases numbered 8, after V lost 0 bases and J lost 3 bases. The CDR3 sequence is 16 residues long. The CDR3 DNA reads TGCGCCAGCAGCCAAGATCTGGGGAGGGAGAGCTACGAGCAGTACTTC. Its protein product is CASSQDLGRESYEQYF.

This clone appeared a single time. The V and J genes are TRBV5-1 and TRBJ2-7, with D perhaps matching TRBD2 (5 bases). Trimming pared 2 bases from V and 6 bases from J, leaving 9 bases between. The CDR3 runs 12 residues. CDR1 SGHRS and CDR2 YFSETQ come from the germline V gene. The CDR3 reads CASSFSGGEQYF. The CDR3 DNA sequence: TGCGCCAGCAGCTTCAGCGGTGGCGAGCAGTACTTC. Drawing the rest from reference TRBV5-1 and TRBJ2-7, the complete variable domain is KAGVTQTPRYLIKTRGQQVTLSCSPISGHRSVSWYQQTPGQGLQFLFEYFSETQRNKGNFPGRFSGRQFSNSRSEMNVSTLELGDSALYLCASSFSGGEQYFGPGTRLTVT.

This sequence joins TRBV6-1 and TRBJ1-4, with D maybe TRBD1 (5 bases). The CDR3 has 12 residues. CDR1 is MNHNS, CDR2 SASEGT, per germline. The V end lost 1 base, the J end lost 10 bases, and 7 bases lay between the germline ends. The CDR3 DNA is TGTGCCAGCAGTGAAGATAGGGGAAAACTGTTTTTT. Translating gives CASSEDRGKLFF.

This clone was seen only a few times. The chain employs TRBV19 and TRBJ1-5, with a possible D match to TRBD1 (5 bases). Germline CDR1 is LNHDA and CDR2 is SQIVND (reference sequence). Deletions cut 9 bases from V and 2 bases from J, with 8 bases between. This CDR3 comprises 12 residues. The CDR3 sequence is CASRVGNQPQHF. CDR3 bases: TGTGCCAGCAGGGTGGGCAATCAGCCCCAGCATTTT.

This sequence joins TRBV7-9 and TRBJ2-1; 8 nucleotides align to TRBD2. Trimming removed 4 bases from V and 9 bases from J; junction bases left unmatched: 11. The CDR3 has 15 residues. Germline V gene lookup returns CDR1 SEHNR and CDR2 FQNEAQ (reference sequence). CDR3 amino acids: CASSSLAGQNREQFF. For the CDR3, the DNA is TGTGCCAGCAGCTCATTAGCGGGACAAAATCGTGAGCAGTTCTTC.

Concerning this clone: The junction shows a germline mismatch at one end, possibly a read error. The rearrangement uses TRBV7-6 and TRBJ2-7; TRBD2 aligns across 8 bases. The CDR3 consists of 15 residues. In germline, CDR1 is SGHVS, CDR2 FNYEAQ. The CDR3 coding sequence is TGTGCCAGCAGCTCAGGTAGCGGGATCTCCCACGAGCAGTACTTC. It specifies CASSSGSGISHEQYF.